The present entry profiles one T cell receptor (beta chain) with its context. This entry belongs to a study of radiotherapy plus CTLA-4 blockade in lung cancer. The CDR3 runs 17 residues. Germline lookup yields CDR1 MNHEY and CDR2 SMNVEV (reference sequence). V shed 5 bases, J shed 0 bases, and the junction held 8 bases outside the gene matches. Produced via immunoSEQ multiplex PCR; TCRdb's table is partial and in-frame only. The sample shows 90,000 or so clones, roughly 87% of them seen only once. The starting material was peripheral blood, obtained from a patient treated with radiotherapy plus ipilimumab. The V gene is TRBV27, the J gene TRBJ1-4; 8 positions agree with TRBD1. The sequence was collected from a human donor with non-small cell lung cancer who had stable disease on radiotherapy plus ipilimumab. CDR3 amino acids: CASSPQDRAATNEKLFF. In nucleotides, the CDR3 is TGTGCCAGCAGTCCCCAGGACAGGGCGGCAACTAATGAAAAACTGTTTTTT.